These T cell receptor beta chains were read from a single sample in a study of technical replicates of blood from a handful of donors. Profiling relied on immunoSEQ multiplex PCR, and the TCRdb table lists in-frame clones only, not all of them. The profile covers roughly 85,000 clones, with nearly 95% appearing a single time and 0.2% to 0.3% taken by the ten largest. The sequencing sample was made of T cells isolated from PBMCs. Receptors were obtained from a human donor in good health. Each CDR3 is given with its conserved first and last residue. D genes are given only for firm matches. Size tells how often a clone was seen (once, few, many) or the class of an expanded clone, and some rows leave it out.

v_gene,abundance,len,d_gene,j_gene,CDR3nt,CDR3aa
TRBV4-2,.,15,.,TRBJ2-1,TGTGCCAGCCAAGGTAAATCTAGCTCCTACAATGAGCAGTTCTTC,CASQGKSSSYNEQFF
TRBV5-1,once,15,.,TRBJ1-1,TGCGCCAGCAAGGTCGCGGGCAGAATGAACACTGAAGCTTTCTTT,CASKVAGRMNTEAFF
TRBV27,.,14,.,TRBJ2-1,TGTGCCAGCAACCGGGATAGGTATATGAATGAGCAGTTCTTC,CASNRDRYMNEQFF
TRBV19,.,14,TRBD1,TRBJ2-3,TGTGCCAGTGGACCGGGACAGGGGGCAGATACGCAGTATTTT,CASGPGQGADTQYF
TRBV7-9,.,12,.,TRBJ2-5,TGTGCCAGCAGCTGGGGCAAAGAGACCCAGTACTTC,CASSWGKETQYF
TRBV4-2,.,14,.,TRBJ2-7,TGTGCCAGCAGCCCCGGGACTGTGTCCTACGAGCAGTACTTC,CASSPGTVSYEQYF
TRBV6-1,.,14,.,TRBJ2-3,TGTGCCAGCAATCGAGGATGGGGCACAGATACGCAGTATTTT,CASNRGWGTDTQYF
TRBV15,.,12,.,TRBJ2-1,TGTGCCACCAGCAGAGCCCGGGAAGAGCAGTTCTTC,CATSRAREEQFF
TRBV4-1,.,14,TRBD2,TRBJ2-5,TGCGCCAGCAGCCAGGCGGGAGTCTGGGAGACCCAGTACTTC,CASSQAGVWETQYF
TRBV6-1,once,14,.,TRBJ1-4,TGTGCCAGCAGTGAGAGGATCCGTGATGAAAAACTGTTTTTT,CASSERIRDEKLFF
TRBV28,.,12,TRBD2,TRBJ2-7,TGTGCCAGCCAGGGACTAGCGGACGAGCAGTACTTC,CASQGLADEQYF
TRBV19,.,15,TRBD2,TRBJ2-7,TGTGCCAGTAGCCAACCTAGCGGGTCCTCCTACGAGCAGTACTTC,CASSQPSGSSYEQYF